Following are 21 T cell receptor beta chains from one sample sequenced in a study of CD8 T cells in Susac syndrome. RNA totalling about 0.45 to 1 ug underwent reverse transcription with random hexamers. TCRdb passed the immunoSEQ multiplex PCR reads through MiXCR, listing each CDR3 protein once. The sample yields about 190,000 distinct CDR3 sequences, approximately 94% seen once. The specimen was CD4+ T cells from PBMCs. The receptors here all came from a human donor with Susac syndrome.

V and J are TRBV12-5 and TRBJ1-1; 8 bases are a match to TRBD1. V was pared by 7 bases and J by 4 bases, with 8 bases of the junction left unmatched. The CDR3 is made up of 14 amino acids. The germline V gene has CDR1 LGHNT and CDR2 FRNRAP. Here the CDR3 DNA reads TGTGCTAGTGCCCTGGACAGGGCAGGCACTGAAGCTTTCTTT. It codes for CASALDRAGTEAFF. The full variable domain, completed using reference TRBV12-5 and TRBJ1-1, is DARVTQTPRHKVTEMGQEVTMRCQPILGHNTVFWYRQTMMQGLELLAYFRNRAPLDDSGMPKDRFSAEMPDATLATLKIQPSEPRDSAVYFCASALDRAGTEAFFGQGTRLTVV.

J is TRBJ1-3 and V is TRBV30, with a tentative D call TRBD1 (6 bases). The CDR3 consists of 14 residues. Trimming took off 3 bases at V and 0 bases at J, with 9 bases between the two ends. Per germline, CDR1 GTSNPN and CDR2 SVGIG (reference sequence). DNA for the CDR3: TGTGCCTGGAGAACAGGGATCTCTGGAAACACCATATATTTT. It codes for CAWRTGISGNTIYF.

CDR3 region: CASRTLAGGNTDTQYF. CDR3 nucleotides: TGTGCCAGCAGGACGCTAGCGGGGGGGAACACAGATACGCAGTATTTT. V and J are TRBV11-1 and TRBJ2-3; 12 bases are a match to TRBD2. After removal of 6 bases from V and 2 bases from J, the junction contained 6 bases not matched to a gene. Germline CDR1 reads SGHAT; CDR2 reads FQDESV (reference sequence). The CDR3 runs 16 residues.

This rearrangement joins TRBV24-1 to TRBJ2-1; D ambiguous. The ends were cut back, 0 bases at V and 15 bases at J, with 17 bases in the middle. The CDR3 loop spans 14 amino acids. Germline V lookup: CDR1 KGHDR, CDR2 SFDVKD. The CDR3 reads CATSDLGRPTEMFF. CDR3 bases: TGTGCCACCAGTGATTTGGGACGACCCACAGAAATGTTCTTC.

This sequence joins TRBV5-1 and TRBJ2-3, with 7 bases matching TRBD2. This CDR3 spans 14 amino acids. Trimming removed 5 bases from V and 1 base from J; junction bases left unmatched: 4. Germline V gives CDR1 SGHRS, CDR2 YFSETQ. This CDR3 is CASRSLAGTDTQYF. CDR3 in DNA: TGCGCCAGCAGGAGTCTAGCGGGCACAGATACGCAGTATTTT.

The chain links TRBV19 to TRBJ1-6, with no clear D. The CDR3 spans 15 residues. Trimming cost V 6 bases and J 0 bases, with 9 bases left between them. Germline CDR1 reads LNHDA; CDR2 reads SQIVND (reference sequence). For the CDR3, the DNA is TGTGCCAGTAGAGGGAAGAGCTCCTATAATTCACCCCTCCACTTT. This sequence encodes CASRGKSSYNSPLHF.

The CDR3 DNA sequence: TGTGCCAGCAGACCGTATCACATGGGGCTTCATCAGCCCCAGCATTTT. It encodes CASRPYHMGLHQPQHF. The rearrangement uses TRBV28 and TRBJ1-5; maybe TRBD1 (5 bases). Trimming removed 6 bases from V and 5 bases from J, with 20 bases in between. Germline assignment: CDR1 MDHEN and CDR2 SYDVKM. The CDR3 loop spans 16 amino acids.

CDR3 nucleotides: TGTGCCACCAGCAGAGGCCAGCTCTCTCGCGGGGGGGCGTTATCAGATACGCAGTATTTT. Translated: CATSRGQLSRGGALSDTQYF. The chain links TRBV15 to TRBJ2-3, with 9 positions matching TRBD2. J was trimmed by 4 bases and V by 1 base; bases with no gene match: 18. This CDR3 is 20 amino acids long. From germline, CDR1 is LNHNV and CDR2 YYDKDF (reference sequence).

This rearrangement joins TRBV30 to TRBJ1-6; D remains unclear. Germline CDR1 and CDR2: GTSNPN and SVGIG (reference sequence). V was pared by 4 bases and J by 2 bases, with 15 bases between. The CDR3 is 16 amino acids. The CDR3 here is CAWTDLSGTYNSPLHF. CDR3 bases: TGTGCCTGGACCGACCTGTCGGGCACCTATAATTCACCCCTCCACTTT. Based on the CDR3 plus reference TRBV30 and TRBJ1-6, the full variable domain is SQTIHQWPATLVQPVGSPLSLECTVEGTSNPNLYWYRQAAGRGLQLLFYSVGIGQISSEVPQNLSASRPQDRQFILSSKKLLLSDSGFYLCAWTDLSGTYNSPLHFGNGTRLTVT.

In its sample, this clonotype was seen a few times. The rearrangement joins TRBV29-1 to TRBJ2-2; D gene uncertain. The CDR3 extends over 14 amino acids. V gave up 4 bases and J gave up 0 bases, with 9 bases separating them. Germline-derived CDR1 and CDR2 are SQVTM and ANQGSEA. CDR3: CSVGPSSNTGELFF. The CDR3, as DNA: TGCAGCGTTGGCCCTTCTTCGAACACCGGGGAGCTGTTTTTT.

This sequence joins TRBV5-1 and TRBJ2-7; no definite D call. This CDR3 has 11 residues. Germline V gene lookup returns CDR1 SGHRS and CDR2 YFSETQ. V dropped 5 bases and J dropped 5 bases, with 8 bases sitting between them. The CDR3 bases are TGCGCCAGCAGGTCACAGAACGAGCAGTACTTC. Encoded protein: CASRSQNEQYF. The variable domain in full, with the rest retrieved from reference TRBV5-1 and TRBJ2-7, is KAGVTQTPRYLIKTRGQQVTLSCSPISGHRSVSWYQQTPGQGLQFLFEYFSETQRNKGNFPGRFSGRQFSNSRSEMNVSTLELGDSALYLCASRSQNEQYFGPGTRLTVT.

The chain employs TRBV12-3 or TRBV12-4 and TRBJ2-6, with D tentatively TRBD2 (6 bases). This CDR3 contains 15 residues. V lost 6 bases and J lost 2, with 11 bases in between. The CDR3 loop is CASSPGGTGANVLTF. The CDR3 region has the DNA TGTGCCAGCAGCCCCGGGGGTACTGGGGCCAACGTCCTGACTTTC.

The V gene is TRBV4-3, the J gene TRBJ1-2; D gene unclear. Per the germline V gene, CDR1 is LGHNA and CDR2 is YSLEER. The CDR3 has 13 amino acids. Trimming took 0 bases from V and 4 from J, leaving 6 bases between them. CDR3 amino acids: CASSQDGSYGYTF. DNA for the CDR3: TGCGCCAGCAGCCAAGACGGGAGCTATGGCTACACCTTC.

This chain uses TRBV4-3 with TRBJ2-1, with D uncertain. The CDR3 contains 15 residues. In germline, CDR1 is LGHNA, CDR2 YSLEER. Trimming removed 4 bases at V and 4 bases at J, with 14 bases between. The CDR3 region is CASSPGDGRYNEQFF. Written as DNA, the CDR3 is TGCGCCAGCAGCCCCGGTGATGGCCGATACAATGAGCAGTTCTTC.

The chain carries TRBV19 and TRBJ2-4; D possibly corresponds to TRBD1 (6 bases). The CDR3 has 17 residues. Germline V CDR1 and CDR2: LNHDA, SQIVND (reference sequence). V gave up 3 bases and J gave up 0 bases, with 15 bases separating them. The CDR3 region is CASSIKGQTEAKNIQYF. CDR3 in DNA: TGTGCCAGTAGTATCAAAGGACAGACAGAAGCCAAAAACATTCAGTACTTC.

The chain employs TRBV11-2 and TRBJ2-5; D gene unclear. Between the trimmed V and J ends, which lost 5 bases and 3 bases, there was a span of 16 bases. Germline CDR1 and CDR2: SGHAT and FQNNGV. The CDR3 has 15 residues. CDR3 loop: CASSPLDPSEETQYF. CDR3 sequence (DNA): TGTGCCAGCAGCCCCCTGGACCCGAGTGAAGAGACCCAGTACTTC.

The V and J genes are TRBV30 and TRBJ1-2, with unresolved D. Germline V gene lookup returns CDR1 GTSNPN and CDR2 SVGIG (reference sequence). The CDR3 consists of 13 residues. V was cut by 4 bases and J by 4 bases, with 13 bases left in between. As DNA, the CDR3 is TGTGCCTGGACCCACGGACTGGGCTATGGCTACACCTTC. This codes for CAWTHGLGYGYTF.

J is TRBJ1-4 and V is TRBV4-3; D possibly corresponds to TRBD1 (5 bases). V lost 1 base, J lost 7 bases, and 19 bases lay in between. Germline CDR1 and CDR2: LGHNA and YSLEER. This CDR3 contains 17 residues. In nucleotides, the CDR3 is TGCGCCAGCAGCCAAGGATCGCCGGGGGGTCGGAGTGAAAAACTGTTTTTT. The encoded protein is CASSQGSPGGRSEKLFF.

CDR3: CSVADGAYGYTF. In DNA, the CDR3 is TGCAGCGTTGCGGACGGAGCCTATGGCTACACCTTC. The chain has TRBV29-1 and TRBJ1-2; D unclear. Germline V gene lookup returns CDR1 SQVTM and CDR2 ANQGSEA. The CDR3 is made up of 12 amino acids. V lost 4 bases, J lost 4 bases, and 10 bases lay in between.

The chain is built from TRBV6-2 or TRBV6-3 and TRBJ1-1; TRBD1 aligns across 8 bases. The CDR3 consists of 14 residues. Trimming removed 5 bases from V and 4 bases from J; junction bases left unmatched: 6. Germline V gene lookup returns CDR1 MNHEY and CDR2 SVGEGT. This CDR3 is CASSVRGRITEAFF. CDR3 sequence (DNA): TGTGCCAGCAGTGTCAGGGGGCGCATCACTGAAGCTTTCTTT.

This sequence joins TRBV3-1 and TRBJ2-7; no reliable D call. CDR3 size: 16 residues. V shed 4 bases and J shed 3 bases, with 19 bases lying between them. The germline V gene encodes CDR1 LGHDT and CDR2 YNNKEL (reference sequence). The CDR3 bases are TGTGCCAGCAGCCTATTCCCAAACAGTGCCCTCTACGAGCAGTACTTC. Translation: CASSLFPNSALYEQYF.